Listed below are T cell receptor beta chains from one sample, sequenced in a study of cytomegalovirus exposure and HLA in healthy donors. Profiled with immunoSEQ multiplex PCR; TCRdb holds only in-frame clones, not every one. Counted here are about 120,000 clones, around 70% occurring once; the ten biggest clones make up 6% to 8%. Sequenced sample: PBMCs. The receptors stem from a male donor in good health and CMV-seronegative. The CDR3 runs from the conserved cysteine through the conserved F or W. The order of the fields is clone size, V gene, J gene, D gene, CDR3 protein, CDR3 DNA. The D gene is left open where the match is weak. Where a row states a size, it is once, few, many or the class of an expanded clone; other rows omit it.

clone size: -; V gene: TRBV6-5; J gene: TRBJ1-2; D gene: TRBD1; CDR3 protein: CASSLQGDYGYTF; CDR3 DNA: TGTGCCAGCAGCCTTCAGGGGGACTATGGCTACACCTTC
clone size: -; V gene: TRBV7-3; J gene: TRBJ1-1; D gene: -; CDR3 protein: CASSLTGGLTEAFF; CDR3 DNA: TGTGCCAGCAGCTTAACCGGGGGGCTCACTGAAGCTTTCTTT
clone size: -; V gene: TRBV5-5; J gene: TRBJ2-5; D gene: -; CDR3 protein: CASSADFDQETQYF; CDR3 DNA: TGTGCCAGCAGCGCCGACTTTGACCAAGAGACCCAGTACTTC
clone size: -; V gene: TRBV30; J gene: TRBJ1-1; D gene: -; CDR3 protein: CAWSGVGTEAFF; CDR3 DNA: TGTGCCTGGAGCGGGGTAGGCACTGAAGCTTTCTTT
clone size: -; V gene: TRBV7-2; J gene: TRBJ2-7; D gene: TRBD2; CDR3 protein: CASSLGAGREKSYEQYF; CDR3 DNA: TGTGCCAGCAGCTTAGGGGCGGGGCGGGAGAAATCCTACGAGCAGTACTTC
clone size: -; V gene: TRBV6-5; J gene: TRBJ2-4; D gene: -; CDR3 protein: CASRSYTVDIQYF; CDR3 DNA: TGTGCCAGCAGATCCTATACAGTGGACATTCAGTACTTC
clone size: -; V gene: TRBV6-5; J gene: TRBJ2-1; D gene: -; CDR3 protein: CASTRSYNEQFF; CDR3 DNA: TGTGCCAGCACCAGGTCCTACAATGAGCAGTTCTTC
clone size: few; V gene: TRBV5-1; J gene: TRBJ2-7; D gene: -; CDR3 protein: CASSLAGFNVGYEQYF; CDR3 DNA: TGCGCCAGCAGCTTAGCAGGCTTCAACGTTGGGTACGAGCAGTACTTC
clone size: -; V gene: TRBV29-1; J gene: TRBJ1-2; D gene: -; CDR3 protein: CSVADSSSFYGYTF; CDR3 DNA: TGCAGCGTTGCCGACAGCTCATCCTTTTATGGCTACACCTTC
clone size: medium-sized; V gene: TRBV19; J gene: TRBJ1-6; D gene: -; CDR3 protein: CASRDETVYNSPLHF; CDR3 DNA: TGTGCCAGTAGAGATGAGACAGTCTATAATTCACCCCTCCACTTT
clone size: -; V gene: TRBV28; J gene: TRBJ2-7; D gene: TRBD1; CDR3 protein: CASRLGQGTYEQYF; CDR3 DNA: TGTGCCAGCAGACTCGGACAGGGAACCTACGAGCAGTACTTC
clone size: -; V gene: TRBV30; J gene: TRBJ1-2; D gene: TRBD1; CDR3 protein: CACTGTGAIIRGYTF; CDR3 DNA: TGTGCCTGCACCGGGACAGGGGCTATCATTAGGGGCTACACCTTC
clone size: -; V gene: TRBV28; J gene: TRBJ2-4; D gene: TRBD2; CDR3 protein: CASSLLGLAGGGKNIQYF; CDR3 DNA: TGTGCCAGCAGTTTATTGGGACTAGCGGGAGGAGGCAAAAACATTCAGTACTTC
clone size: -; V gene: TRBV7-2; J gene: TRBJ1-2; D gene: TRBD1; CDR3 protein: CASSFKGPGGIGYTF; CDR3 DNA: TGTGCCAGCAGCTTTAAAGGGCCAGGGGGAATCGGCTACACCTTC
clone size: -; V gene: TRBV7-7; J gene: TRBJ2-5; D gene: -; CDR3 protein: CASSLTGTETQYF; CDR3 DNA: TGTGCTAGCAGCTTAACGGGAACCGAGACCCAGTACTTC
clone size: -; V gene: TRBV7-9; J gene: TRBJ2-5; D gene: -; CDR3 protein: CASSSGHRTQYF; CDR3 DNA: TGTGCCAGCAGCTCCGGACACCGGACCCAGTACTTC
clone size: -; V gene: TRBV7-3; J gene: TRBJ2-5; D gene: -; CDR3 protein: CASSLSPGRVETQYF; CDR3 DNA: TGTGCCAGCAGCTTATCGCCCGGGCGGGTGGAGACCCAGTACTTC
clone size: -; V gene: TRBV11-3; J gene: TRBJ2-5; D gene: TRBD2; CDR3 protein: CASSFGTSGSGQETQYF; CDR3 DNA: TGTGCCAGCAGCTTCGGAACTAGCGGGAGCGGTCAAGAGACCCAGTACTTC
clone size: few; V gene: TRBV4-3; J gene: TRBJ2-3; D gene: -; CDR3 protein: CASSQDLRGTQYF; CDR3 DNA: TGCGCCAGCAGCCAAGATCTTCGGGGTACGCAGTATTTT
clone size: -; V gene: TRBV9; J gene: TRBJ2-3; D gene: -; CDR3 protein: CASSVSLDTQYF; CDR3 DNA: TGTGCCAGCAGCGTGTCTTTAGATACGCAGTATTTT
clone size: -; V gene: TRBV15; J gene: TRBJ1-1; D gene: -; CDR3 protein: CATRPLPGLNTEAFF; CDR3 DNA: TGTGCCACAAGACCTTTACCGGGACTAAACACTGAAGCTTTCTTT
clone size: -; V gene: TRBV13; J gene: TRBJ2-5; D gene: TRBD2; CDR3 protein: CASSLQAGGPQTQYF; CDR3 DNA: TGTGCCAGCAGCTTACAAGCGGGGGGGCCTCAGACCCAGTACTTC
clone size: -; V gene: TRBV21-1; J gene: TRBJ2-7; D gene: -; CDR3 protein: CASRLSEQYF; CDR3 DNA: TGTGCCAGCAGGCTAAGCGAGCAGTACTTC
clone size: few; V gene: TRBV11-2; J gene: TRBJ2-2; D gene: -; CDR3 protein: CASSLKRQLDTGELFF; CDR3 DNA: TGTGCCAGCAGCTTAAAAAGGCAGCTAGACACCGGGGAGCTGTTTTTT
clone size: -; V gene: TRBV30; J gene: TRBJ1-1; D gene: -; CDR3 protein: CAWNNKNTEAFF; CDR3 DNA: TGTGCCTGGAACAACAAAAACACTGAAGCTTTCTTT
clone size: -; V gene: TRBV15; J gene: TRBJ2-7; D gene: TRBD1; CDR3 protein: CATSHTGTGGYNSYEQYF; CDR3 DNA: TGTGCCACCAGCCATACCGGGACAGGGGGTTATAACTCCTACGAGCAGTACTTC
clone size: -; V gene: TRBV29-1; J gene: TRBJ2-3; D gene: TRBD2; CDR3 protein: CSAHDGLAGLRRSTDTQYF; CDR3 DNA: TGCAGCGCCCACGACGGACTAGCGGGATTGCGGCGGAGCACAGATACGCAGTATTTT
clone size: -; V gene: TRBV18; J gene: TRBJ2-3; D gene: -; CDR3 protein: CASSPRGRLTDTQYF; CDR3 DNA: TGTGCCAGCTCACCACGGGGGCGCCTCACAGATACGCAGTATTTT
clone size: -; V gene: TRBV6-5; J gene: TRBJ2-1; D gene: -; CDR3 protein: CASSFQRGEQFF; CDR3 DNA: TGTGCCAGCAGCTTCCAAAGAGGTGAGCAGTTCTTC